A single sample gave rise to the 12 T cell receptor beta chains below, sequenced in a study of CD8+ T cells in alopecia areata. Extracted from the samples, RNA was reverse transcribed into cDNA to serve as the sequencing template. The data were produced by immunoSEQ multiplex PCR, yet TCRdb's version contains in-frame clones alone and is incomplete. The sample has about 150,000 clones; roughly 53% are singletons. This specimen was CD4+ T cells sorted from blood, taken at week 0. The receptors derive from a human donor with alopecia areata.

Only a few counts were recorded for this clone. V is TRBV14 and J is TRBJ2-7; no clear D. From germline, CDR1 is SGHDN and CDR2 FVKESK. V lost 2 bases, J lost 1 base, and 0 bases lay in between. The length of the CDR3 is 11 residues. CDR3 residues: CASSQSYEQYF. Here the CDR3 DNA reads TGTGCCAGCAGCCAATCCTACGAGCAGTACTTC.

This sequence joins TRBV10-3 and TRBJ1-1; 9 bases map to TRBD1. Germline CDR1 is ENHRY and CDR2 is SYGVKD. Germline trimming cut 6 bases from V and 1 base from J; bases unmatched to any gene: 0. CDR3 length: 13 amino acids. For the CDR3, the DNA is TGTGCCATCAGGACAGGGGGGAACACTGAAGCTTTCTTT. Translation gives CAIRTGGNTEAFF.

This clone was seen a handful of times. Here the CDR3 DNA reads TGCGCCAGCAGTCCGGACAGGGCTTATCAGCCCCAGCATTTT. Its protein is CASSPDRAYQPQHF. The chain employs TRBV23-1 and TRBJ1-5, with 8 nucleotides matching TRBD1. TRBV23-1 counts as an open reading frame of uncertain function. V lost 4 bases to trimming and J lost 5 bases; unmatched junction nucleotides: 4. The CDR3 sequence is 14 residues long.

J is TRBJ2-2 and V is TRBV11-1; tentatively, D is TRBD2 (5 bases). Germline CDR1 reads SGHAT; CDR2 reads FQDESV (reference sequence). The CDR3 is 13 amino acids. Trimming removed 3 bases from V and 5 bases from J, with 7 bases in between. CDR3 in DNA: TGTGCCAGCAGCTTCGGGGTTACCGGGGAGCTGTTTTTT. As protein: CASSFGVTGELFF. The full variable domain, with the rest looked up from reference TRBV11-1 and TRBJ2-2, is EAEVAQSPRYKITEKSQAVAFWCDPISGHATLYWYRQILGQGPELLVQFQDESVVDDSQLPKDRFSAERLKGVDSTLKIQPAELGDSAMYLCASSFGVTGELFFGEGSRLTVL.

The CDR3 nucleotides read TGCGCCAGCAGCCAAGAAACCGGGGAGAGCTCCTATAATTCACCCCTCCACTTT. This sequence encodes CASSQETGESSYNSPLHF. The chain recombines TRBV4-3 with TRBJ1-6; D uncertain. This CDR3 has 18 residues. Germline V gene lookup returns CDR1 LGHNA and CDR2 YSLEER. Trimming stripped 0 bases from V and 0 bases from J, with 12 bases between.

This chain joins TRBV7-2 and TRBJ1-5; D uncertain. From germline, CDR1 is SGHTA and CDR2 FQGNSA. The CDR3 totals 14 residues. Trimming removed 4 bases from V and 0 bases from J, with 7 bases in between. The CDR3 DNA follows: TGTGCCAGCAGCTCCGTCAATAGCAATCAGCCCCAGCATTTT. It codes for CASSSVNSNQPQHF.

This clone was counted a few times. The V and J genes are TRBV4-3 and TRBJ1-2; TRBD1 agrees at 9 bases. CDR1 and CDR2 (germline): LGHNA, YSLEER. The V gene end was trimmed by 0 bases and the J gene end by 4 bases; junction bases not matched to a gene: 3. CDR3 size: 15 residues. The CDR3 DNA is TGCGCCAGCAGCCAAGACTGGACAGGGGTCTATGGCTACACCTTC. This encodes CASSQDWTGVYGYTF.

This rearrangement joins TRBV5-1 to TRBJ2-7, with a tentative D call TRBD1 (5 bases). CDR1 and CDR2 from the germline V gene are SGHRS and YFSETQ. The CDR3 consists of 14 residues. Trimming removed 4 bases from V and 5 bases from J, with 16 bases in between. The CDR3 loop is CASSMQGGVDEQYF. The CDR3 DNA reads TGCGCCAGCAGCATGCAGGGTGGGGTGGACGAGCAGTACTTC.

This clone has only a few counts. CDR3 sequence reads: CAWRGGGNTGELFF. CDR3 coding DNA: TGTGCCTGGAGGGGAGGGGGCAACACCGGGGAGCTGTTTTTT. The chain couples TRBV30 to TRBJ2-2; D tentatively reads TRBD1 or TRBD2 (7 bases each). Trimming stripped 3 bases from V and 2 bases from J, with 10 bases between. CDR1 and CDR2 from the germline V gene are GTSNPN and SVGIG (reference sequence). The CDR3 length is 14 residues.

This chain connects TRBV5-1 to TRBJ2-7, with D possibly being TRBD1 (6 bases). Per the germline V gene, CDR1 is SGHRS and CDR2 is YFSETQ. The V end lost 4 bases, the J end lost 2 bases, and 16 bases lay between the germline ends. CDR3 length: 15 amino acids. The CDR3 reads CASSLSRGPTYEQYF. CDR3 coding DNA: TGCGCCAGCAGCCTTTCCAGGGGACCCACCTACGAGCAGTACTTC.

This chain links TRBV29-1 with TRBJ1-5, with D unresolved. The V gene's germline CDR1 is SQVTM and CDR2 ANQGSEA. Trimming stripped 4 bases from V and 4 bases from J, with 11 bases between. The CDR3 loop spans 13 amino acids. CDR3 residues: CSVALGINQPQHF. CDR3 bases: TGCAGCGTTGCTCTGGGGATAAATCAGCCCCAGCATTTT.

The gene calls are TRBV5-4 and TRBJ2-3; D is undetermined. Germline CDR1 and CDR2: SGHNT and YYREEE (reference sequence). The CDR3 sequence is 14 residues long. Trimming shortened V by 0 bases and J by 2 bases, and 7 bases separated the two germline ends. The DNA for the CDR3 is TGTGCCAGCAGCTTGGTCTCATTCACAGATACGCAGTATTTT. It specifies CASSLVSFTDTQYF.